The entry below describes one TCR beta chain. What antigen it recognizes has not been identified. Base qualities were left out, and no much larger clone turns up one base away. TCR beta VDJ combination and CDR3 sequence profiling used genomic DNA as the template. An Illumina HiSeq 2000 was used for TCR repertoire sequencing. Per the source publication's procedure: Repertoires were assessed using TRBV/TRBJ rearrangement plots, CDR3 size and DJ length profiles, and Simpson's diversity index. The immunodominant clone was defined as the most abundant DNA sequence in deep sequencing data. CDR3 amino acid sequences were checked for sharing across subjects and were also compared against the VDJdb database and published repertoires. Through fastp at Q25 and MiXCR, TCRdb rebuilt clones from the public reads, retaining in-frame beta chains. Here each entry gathers all rows of one CDR3 protein and keeps the most common genes and DNA. TCRdb's processing, not the authors', yielded these V and J calls. Present in this sample are around 180,000 distinct CDR3 sequences, approximately 48% of which were seen just once. The top ten hold 1.8% of the sample.

Sequences SQVTM (CDR1) and ANQGSEA (CDR2) are obtained from the germline V gene. V is reduced by 6 bases and J by 2 bases, leaving a spacing of 13 bases between them. There are 13 amino acids in the CDR3, from cysteine to phenylalanine inclusive. Only the CDR3 DNA stays, 39 bases, in frame from base 1. These data are taken from a study of CD8+CD57+ T cells in acquired aplastic anemia (dated by TCRdb to the late 2010s). In terms of the full investigation: A mean of about 3 ug of DNA, ranging from about 0.2 to 27.4 ug, was extracted from sorted CD4+ and CD8+ cells. CD8+CD57+ expansion was defined as frequency above the mean frequency observed in healthy subjects. What the study reported, not specific to this receptor: Nearly 30 CD8+ CDR3 sequences were found in both patients and controls but appeared to be highly expressed in patients and within the immunodominant clones of the patients. No significant difference in CD8+ Simpson's diversity was found between patients and healthy controls (P=0.060).

Patients chosen for sequencing had shown expansion of CD8+CD57+ cells by flow cytometry. All patients had severe acquired aplastic anemia diagnosed by International Study of Aplastic Anemia and Agranulocytosis and Camitta criteria. At the time blood was sampled, none of the patients had received any therapy. The study deep-sequenced TCR repertoires of sorted CD4+ and CD8+ blood T cells from severe aplastic anemia patients and healthy subjects. Patients were enrolled under clinicaltrials.gov protocols 00001620, 01623167, 00001397, 00071045, 00081523 and 00961064 in the USA. Ficoll-Paque density gradient centrifugation was used to isolate peripheral blood mononuclear cells. Before DNA was extracted, CD4+ and CD8+ T cells were sorted using either FACS or magnetic beads.

The sequencing sample was made of sorted CD4+, CD8+, or CD8+CD57+ T cells (not recorded which) from PBMCs. This clonotype originated in a human donor with aplastic anemia. The sequence links TRBV29-1 to TRBJ1-1; the D gene is perhaps TRBD1, from 5 matching bases. The CDR3 reads CSVRRALNTEAFF. The nucleotide sequence is TGCAGCGTACGCAGGGCCCTAAACACTGAAGCTTTCTTT.